These T cell receptor beta chains were read from a single sample in a study of CD8+ T cells in alopecia areata. Here immunoSEQ multiplex PCR was the method, and the copy in TCRdb shows in-frame clones only, minus some. The sample includes about 120,000 clones, 61% of them seen just once. The starting material was CD4+ T cells sorted from blood, obtained at week 4, from a patient treated with tofacitinib. The receptors were gathered from a human donor with alopecia areata. Both conserved end residues are part of each CDR3. The order of the fields is clone size, V gene, D gene, J gene, CDR3 protein, CDR3 DNA. The D gene is left open where the match is weak. The size of a clone is reported for some rows only, either as once, few or many, or as a class for expanded clones.

NA	TRBV25-1	TRBD1	TRBJ2-4	CASSEGTGTTLAKNIQYF	TGTGCCAGCAGTGAAGGGACAGGGACCACGCTAGCCAAAAACATTCAGTACTTC
NA	TRBV7-2	NA	TRBJ2-1	CASGWAVGEQFF	TGTGCCAGCGGTTGGGCAGTCGGTGAGCAGTTCTTC
NA	TRBV30	TRBD1	TRBJ1-5	CAWSGQGLYSNQPQHF	TGTGCCTGGAGTGGACAGGGACTCTATAGCAATCAGCCCCAGCATTTT
NA	TRBV7-2	NA	TRBJ2-6	CASSRSSGANVLTF	TGTGCCAGCAGCCGAAGCTCTGGGGCCAACGTCCTGACTTTC
NA	TRBV12-5	NA	TRBJ2-2	CASGPGGNTGELFF	TGTGCTAGTGGTCCTGGGGGAAACACCGGGGAGCTGTTTTTT
NA	TRBV29-1	NA	TRBJ1-2	CSVEDRVYGYTF	TGCAGCGTTGAAGACAGGGTTTATGGCTACACCTTC
NA	TRBV7-9	NA	TRBJ1-1	CASTQDGNTEAFF	TGTGCCAGCACCCAAGACGGGAACACTGAAGCTTTCTTT
few	TRBV30	NA	TRBJ2-7	CAWSYARMIDYEQYF	TGTGCCTGGAGTTACGCCCGGATGATCGACTACGAGCAGTACTTC
NA	TRBV5-1	NA	TRBJ2-5	CASSFGALQETQYF	TGCGCCAGCAGCTTCGGAGCCCTACAAGAGACCCAGTACTTC
NA	TRBV30	TRBD2	TRBJ2-1	CAWMKLAGDYNEQFF	TGTGCCTGGATGAAACTAGCGGGAGATTACAATGAGCAGTTCTTC
NA	TRBV10-3	NA	TRBJ2-1	CAISERENNEQFF	TGTGCCATCAGTGAGCGGGAGAACAATGAGCAGTTCTTC
NA	TRBV5-1	NA	TRBJ1-4	CASSPWIVGGGKEKLFF	TGCGCCAGCAGCCCTTGGATTGTTGGCGGAGGAAAAGAAAAACTGTTTTTT
NA	TRBV7-9	NA	TRBJ2-7	CASRPSTGGGEQYF	TGTGCCAGCAGGCCATCGACAGGTGGAGGCGAGCAGTACTTC
NA	TRBV6-6	NA	TRBJ1-3	CASSPGTEKINF	TGTGCCAGCAGTCCCGGGACGGAAAAAATTAACTTT
few	TRBV5-6	NA	TRBJ2-6	CASSFTGAGANVLTF	TGTGCCAGCAGCTTCACCGGGGCTGGGGCCAACGTCCTGACTTTC
few	TRBV5-6	NA	TRBJ1-2	CASSLASGNYGYTF	TGTGCCAGCAGCTTGGCCTCGGGTAACTATGGCTACACCTTC
NA	TRBV7-9	NA	TRBJ2-7	CASSLDGGFRTYEQYF	TGTGCCAGCAGCTTAGATGGCGGATTTAGAACCTACGAGCAGTACTTC
few	TRBV18	NA	TRBJ1-1	CASSQNGLPGIAFF	TGTGCCAGCTCACAAAATGGACTGCCCGGGATAGCTTTCTTT
few	TRBV29-1	TRBD2	TRBJ2-5	CSALGGTQETQYF	TGCAGCGCATTGGGGGGGACGCAAGAGACCCAGTACTTC
NA	TRBV27	TRBD2	TRBJ2-1	CASSRSSGVTYNEQFF	TGTGCCAGCAGTCGTTCTAGCGGTGTGACCTACAATGAGCAGTTCTTC
NA	TRBV27	NA	TRBJ2-6	CASSGLGSGANVLTF	TGTGCCAGCAGTGGCTTGGGCTCTGGGGCCAACGTCCTGACTTTC
NA	TRBV10-3	TRBD1	TRBJ2-5	CAIKDSGTGVAETQYF	TGTGCCATCAAGGACTCCGGGACAGGGGTCGCAGAGACCCAGTACTTC
few	TRBV9	NA	TRBJ1-2	CASSVVTENYGYTF	TGTGCCAGCAGCGTCGTGACAGAGAACTATGGCTACACCTTC
NA	TRBV25-1	TRBD1	TRBJ1-1	CASSAVRGFGTEAFF	TGTGCCAGCAGTGCAGTCAGGGGGTTCGGCACTGAAGCTTTCTTT
NA	TRBV30	NA	TRBJ1-2	CAWSVQEGYGYTF	TGTGCCTGGAGTGTACAGGAAGGCTATGGCTACACCTTC
NA	TRBV7-2	NA	TRBJ2-7	CASSSNYEQYF	TGTGCCAGCAGTTCAAACTACGAGCAGTACTTC
NA	TRBV9	NA	TRBJ1-1	CASSEVQNTEAFF	TGTGCCAGCAGCGAAGTCCAGAACACTGAAGCTTTCTTT
NA	TRBV25-1	TRBD1	TRBJ1-2	CASSRGEGYTF	TGTGCCAGCAGCAGGGGGGAGGGCTACACCTTC
NA	TRBV2	NA	TRBJ2-5	CASSKEETQYF	TGTGCCAGCAGTAAGGAAGAAACCCAGTACTTC
NA	TRBV6-5	TRBD1	TRBJ1-2	CASSYIGQANYGYTF	TGTGCCAGCAGTTATATCGGACAGGCGAACTATGGCTACACCTTC
NA	TRBV30	NA	TRBJ1-2	CAWSKRVDYGYTF	TGTGCCTGGAGTAAGAGGGTTGACTATGGCTACACCTTC